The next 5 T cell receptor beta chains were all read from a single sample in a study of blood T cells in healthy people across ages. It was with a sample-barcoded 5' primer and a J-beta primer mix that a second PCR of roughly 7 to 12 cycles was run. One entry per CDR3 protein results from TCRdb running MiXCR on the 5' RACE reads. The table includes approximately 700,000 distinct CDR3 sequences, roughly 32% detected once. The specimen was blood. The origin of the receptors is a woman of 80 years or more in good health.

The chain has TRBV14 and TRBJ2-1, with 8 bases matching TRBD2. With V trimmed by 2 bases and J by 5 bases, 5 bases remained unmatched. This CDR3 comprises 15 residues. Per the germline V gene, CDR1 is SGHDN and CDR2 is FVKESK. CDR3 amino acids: CASSQLSGRNNEQFF. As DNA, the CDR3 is TGTGCCAGCAGCCAATTAAGCGGGAGAAACAATGAGCAGTTCTTC.

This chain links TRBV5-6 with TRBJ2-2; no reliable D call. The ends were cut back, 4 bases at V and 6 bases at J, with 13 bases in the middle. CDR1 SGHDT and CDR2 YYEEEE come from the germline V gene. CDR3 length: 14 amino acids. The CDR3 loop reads CASSPDLGAGELFF. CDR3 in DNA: TGTGCCAGCAGCCCCGACCTAGGAGCCGGGGAGCTGTTTTTT.

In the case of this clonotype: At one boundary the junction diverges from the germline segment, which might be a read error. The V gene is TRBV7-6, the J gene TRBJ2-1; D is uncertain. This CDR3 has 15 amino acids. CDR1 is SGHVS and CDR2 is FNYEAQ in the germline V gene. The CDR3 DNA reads TGTGCCAGCAGCATTCGGGCCAATCCATACAGTGAGCAGTTCTTC. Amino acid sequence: CASSIRANPYSEQFF.

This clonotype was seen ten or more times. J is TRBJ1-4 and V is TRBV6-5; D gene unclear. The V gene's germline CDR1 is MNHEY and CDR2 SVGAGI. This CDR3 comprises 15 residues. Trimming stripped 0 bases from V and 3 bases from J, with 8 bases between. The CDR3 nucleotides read TGTGCCAGCAGTTACTCTGGAGCAGCTAATGAAAAACTGTTTTTT. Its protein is CASSYSGAANEKLFF.

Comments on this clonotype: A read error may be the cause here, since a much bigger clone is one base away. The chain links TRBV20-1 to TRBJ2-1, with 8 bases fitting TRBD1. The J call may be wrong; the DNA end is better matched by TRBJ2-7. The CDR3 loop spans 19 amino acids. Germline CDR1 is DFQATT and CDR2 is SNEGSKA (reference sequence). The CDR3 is CSARTAGQAGPSSYNEQYF. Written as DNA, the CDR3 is TGCAGTGCTAGAACCGCGGGACAGGCCGGACCCAGCTCCTACAATGAGCAGTACTTC.